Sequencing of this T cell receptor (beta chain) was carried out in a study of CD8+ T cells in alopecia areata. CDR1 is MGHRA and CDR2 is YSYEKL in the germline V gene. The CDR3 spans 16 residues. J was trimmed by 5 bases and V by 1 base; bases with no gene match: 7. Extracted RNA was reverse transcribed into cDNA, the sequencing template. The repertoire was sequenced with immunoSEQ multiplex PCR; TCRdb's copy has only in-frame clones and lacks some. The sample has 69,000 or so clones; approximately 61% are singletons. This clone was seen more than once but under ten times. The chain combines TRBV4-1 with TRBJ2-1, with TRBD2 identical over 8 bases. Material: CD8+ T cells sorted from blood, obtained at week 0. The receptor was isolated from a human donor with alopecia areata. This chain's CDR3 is CASSQGPSGHNNEQFF. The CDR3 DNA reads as TGCGCCAGCAGCCAAGGCCCTAGCGGGCATAACAATGAGCAGTTCTTC.